Presented here are 29 T cell receptor beta chains from one specimen sequenced in a study of blood T cell repertoires in COVID-19. Here immunoSEQ multiplex PCR was the method, and the copy in TCRdb shows in-frame clones only, minus some. The sample contains more than 150,000 clones, roughly 78% of which appear only once. Sequenced: peripheral blood. The source is an elderly woman with active or convalescent COVID-19.

V is TRBV9 and J is TRBJ2-6; TRBD2 matches at 10 bases. V lost 4 bases, J lost 0 bases, and 4 bases stayed unmatched. Germline CDR1 reads SGDLS; CDR2 reads YYNGEE. CDR3 length: 17 amino acids. In DNA, the CDR3 is TGTGCCAGCAGCTCTCGGACTAGCGGCTCTGGGGCCAACGTCCTGACTTTC. It translates to CASSSRTSGSGANVLTF.

The chain links TRBV28 to TRBJ1-2, with D perhaps TRBD1 (6 bases). CDR1 and CDR2 from the germline V gene are MDHEN and SYDVKM. Trimming shortened V by 5 bases and J by 0 bases, and 13 bases separated the two germline ends. The CDR3 is 15 amino acids. CDR3 in DNA: TGTGCCAGCAGTATGTCAGGGGTAGCTAACTATGGCTACACCTTC. This translates into CASSMSGVANYGYTF.

The CDR3 region is CASSQDPRPGRGYTF. CDR3 sequence (DNA): TGTGCCAGCAGCCAAGACCCCAGGCCCGGTAGAGGCTACACCTTC. This sequence joins TRBV3-1 (or the pseudogene TRBV3-2) and TRBJ1-2; D remains ambiguous. This CDR3 region has 15 residues. Trimming removed 0 bases at V and 8 bases at J, with 16 bases between. Germline V gives CDR1 LGHDT, CDR2 YNNKEL (reference sequence).

The V gene is TRBV3-1 (or the pseudogene TRBV3-2), the J gene TRBJ2-1, with a weak D call TRBD2 (6 bases). The germline V gene has CDR1 LGHDT and CDR2 YNNKEL (reference sequence). The CDR3 consists of 14 residues. V dropped 0 bases and J dropped 6 bases, with 9 bases sitting between them. In DNA form, the CDR3 reads TGTGCCAGCAGCCAAGAGGGGGGTAGCAATGAGCAGTTCTTC. As protein: CASSQEGGSNEQFF.

V is TRBV27 and J is TRBJ1-1; 8 nucleotides match TRBD1. The CDR3 sequence is 14 residues long. Germline CDR1 MNHEY, CDR2 SMNVEV (reference sequence). The V segment lost 5 bases and the J segment 5 bases; nucleotides outside the gene matches: 7. The CDR3 DNA is TGTGCCAGCAGTCTTACAGGGGGATTTACTGAAGCTTTCTTT. Amino acids: CASSLTGGFTEAFF.

The DNA of the CDR3 is TGTGCCAGCTCACCAGGAGTCGGCTATGGCTACACCTTC. Translated, it gives CASSPGVGYGYTF. The rearrangement links TRBV18 to TRBJ1-2; no reliable D call. V was clipped by 2 bases and J by 4 bases, with 8 bases between them. The germline CDR1 and CDR2 sequences are KGHSH and LQKENI. This CDR3 contains 13 residues.

The chain couples TRBV5-8 to TRBJ1-2; no reliable D call. Between the trimmed V and J ends, which lost 0 bases and 7 bases, there was a span of 4 bases. CDR1 SGHTS and CDR2 YDEGEE come from the germline V gene. This CDR3 contains 11 residues. The CDR3 loop reads CASSLAGGYTF. CDR3 in DNA: TGTGCCAGCAGCTTGGCAGGTGGCTACACCTTC. Full variable domain (remainder filled in from reference TRBV5-8 and TRBJ1-2): EAGVTQSPTHLIKTRGQQATLRCSPISGHTSVYWYQQALGLGLQFLLWYDEGEERNRGNFPPRFSGRQFPNYSSELNVNALELEDSALYLCASSLAGGYTFGSGTRLTVV.

The chain combines TRBV5-1 with TRBJ1-1, with TRBD1 as a possible D gene (6 bases). The CDR3 length is 13 residues. The germline V gene has CDR1 SGHRS and CDR2 YFSETQ. The ends were cut back, 2 bases at V and 5 bases at J, with 10 bases in the middle. The CDR3 DNA sequence: TGCGCCAGCAGCTTTACCCAGGGGACTGAAGCTTTCTTT. Amino acid sequence: CASSFTQGTEAFF. Supplemented by reference TRBV5-1 and TRBJ1-1, the full variable domain reads KAGVTQTPRYLIKTRGQQVTLSCSPISGHRSVSWYQQTPGQGLQFLFEYFSETQRNKGNFPGRFSGRQFSNSRSEMNVSTLELGDSALYLCASSFTQGTEAFFGQGTRLTVV.

The chain couples TRBV5-1 to TRBJ1-1; the D gene is possibly TRBD1 (5 bases). Looked up from germline, CDR1 is SGHRS and CDR2 is YFSETQ. The ends were cut back, 4 bases at V and 0 bases at J, with 16 bases in the middle. This CDR3 has 16 residues. CDR3 nucleotides: TGCGCCAGCAGCCGCTCGGCGGGGGACGTGAACACTGAAGCTTTCTTT. Translated, it gives CASSRSAGDVNTEAFF. The full variable domain, with the rest looked up from reference TRBV5-1 and TRBJ1-1, is KAGVTQTPRYLIKTRGQQVTLSCSPISGHRSVSWYQQTPGQGLQFLFEYFSETQRNKGNFPGRFSGRQFSNSRSEMNVSTLELGDSALYLCASSRSAGDVNTEAFFGQGTRLTVV.

The V gene is TRBV30, the J gene TRBJ2-1; 7 bases are a match to TRBD2. In germline, CDR1 is GTSNPN, CDR2 SVGIG (reference sequence). CDR3 length: 17 residues. V trimming: 2 bases; J trimming: 4 bases; junction bases outside the gene matches: 14. CDR3 sequence reads: CAWSPPAGRGDYNEQFF. CDR3 nucleotides: TGTGCCTGGAGTCCACCCGCGGGGAGGGGTGATTACAATGAGCAGTTCTTC.

V usage is TRBV7-9 and J usage is TRBJ2-5; D unresolved. This CDR3 has 16 residues. V lost 2 bases and J lost 0, with 13 bases in between. Per germline, CDR1 SEHNR and CDR2 FQNEAQ (reference sequence). The CDR3 DNA sequence: TGTGCCAGCAGCTTACCGCCGAGAAAGTACCAAGAGACCCAGTACTTC. Its protein product is CASSLPPRKYQETQYF.

A few counts support this clone. This rearrangement joins TRBV19 to TRBJ2-1; weak D call: TRBD2 (6 bases). The CDR3 totals 15 residues. V was trimmed by 1 base and J by 2 bases, leaving 9 bases between them. The germline gives CDR1 LNHDA, CDR2 SQIVND (reference sequence). The CDR3 DNA reads TGTGCCAGTAGTATAGGACTAGGGGCCTACAATGAGCAGTTCTTC. Its protein is CASSIGLGAYNEQFF.

J is TRBJ1-2 and V is TRBV6-6, with D tentatively TRBD1 (5 bases). CDR1 is MNHNY, CDR2 SVGAGI, per germline (reference sequence). The CDR3 runs 12 residues. Between the trimmed V and J ends, which lost 2 bases and 8 bases, there was a span of 9 bases. CDR3 sequence: CASSYLQEGYTF. CDR3 DNA sequence: TGTGCCAGCAGTTACCTACAGGAAGGCTACACCTTC.

The sample holds one count of this clone. The rearrangement links TRBV18 to TRBJ1-3; D unclear. The V gene's germline CDR1 is KGHSH and CDR2 LQKENI. Trimming removed 1 base from V and 6 bases from J, with 7 bases in between. The CDR3 sequence is 13 residues long. Here the CDR3 DNA reads TGTGCCAGCTCACCACTCGGGGAAAACACCATATATTTT. Translated, it gives CASSPLGENTIYF.

The chain has TRBV19 and TRBJ2-7; TRBD2 might be the D (6 bases). Germline V gene data show CDR1 as LNHDA and CDR2 as SQIVND (reference sequence). The germline V and J ends were trimmed by 6 bases and 6 bases, with 15 bases remaining between them. This CDR3 has 13 residues. CDR3 nucleotides: TGTGCCAGTAGATTCGGGCCCGGGAGCGAGCAGTACTTC. Translating gives CASRFGPGSEQYF.

The CDR3 DNA reads as TGTGCCAGCAGCTTTGGGGGGTACCAAGAGACCCAGTACTTC. This sequence encodes CASSFGGYQETQYF. This rearrangement joins TRBV7-3 to TRBJ2-5; perhaps TRBD2 as D (6 bases). CDR3 length: 14 amino acids. Trimming took 3 bases from V and 0 from J, leaving 8 bases between them. From germline, CDR1 is SGHTA and CDR2 FQGTGA.

The chain has TRBV6-2 or TRBV6-3 and TRBJ1-3, with D maybe TRBD1 (6 bases). The germline CDR1 and CDR2 sequences are MNHEY and SVGEGT. The CDR3 contains 18 residues. V was pared by 2 bases and J by 0 bases, with 17 bases between. The CDR3 loop is CASSYGPGQLLSGNTIYF. The CDR3 DNA sequence: TGTGCCAGCAGTTACGGCCCGGGACAACTACTCTCTGGAAACACCATATATTTT.

Here the CDR3 reads CATSGLMDTEAFF. The CDR3 DNA is TGTGCCACCAGTGGGCTGATGGACACTGAAGCTTTCTTT. V and J are TRBV24-1 and TRBJ1-1, with D unclear. The CDR3 consists of 13 residues. CDR1 is KGHDR, CDR2 SFDVKD, per germline. V lost 5 bases and J lost 3, with 9 bases in between.

The V gene is TRBV29-1, the J gene TRBJ2-2, with TRBD1 identical over 10 bases. With V trimmed by 7 bases and J by 8 bases, 10 bases remained unmatched. The CDR3 has 14 amino acids. CDR1 SQVTM and CDR2 ANQGSEA come from the germline V gene. The CDR3 DNA reads TGCAGCGCAGTCCGGGACAGGGGAGCAGGGGAGCTGTTTTTT. Translating gives CSAVRDRGAGELFF.

This clone was seen a few times. The chain has TRBV28 and TRBJ2-7; possible D gene TRBD2, 6 bases. V was shortened by 1 base and J by 4 bases, with 14 bases between the two germline ends. This CDR3 contains 15 residues. Per germline, CDR1 MDHEN and CDR2 SYDVKM. Here the CDR3 reads CASSLSGAGKYEQYF. CDR3 DNA: TGTGCCAGCAGTTTATCGGGTGCGGGGAAGTACGAGCAGTACTTC.

This clone was observed a single time. The chain joins TRBV5-4 to TRBJ1-1; D gene ambiguous. The CDR3 consists of 14 residues. Looked up from germline, CDR1 is SGHNT and CDR2 is YYREEE (reference sequence). The ends were cut back, 2 bases at V and 7 bases at J, with 15 bases in the middle. CDR3 protein: CASSFPGLSGEAFF. CDR3 DNA sequence: TGTGCCAGCAGCTTTCCGGGGTTATCGGGTGAAGCTTTCTTT.

The rearrangement joins TRBV6-5 to TRBJ1-5, with a possible D match to TRBD1 (6 bases). The CDR3 sequence is 15 residues long. Germline loops: CDR1 MNHEY, CDR2 SVGAGI. V was clipped by 0 bases and J by 10 bases, with 16 bases between them. The CDR3: CASSYSGRGHFPQHF. The DNA of the CDR3 is TGTGCCAGCAGTTACTCCGGCAGGGGTCATTTTCCCCAGCATTTT.

V gene TRBV27 combines with J gene TRBJ2-1; TRBD1 matches at 7 bases. This CDR3 spans 15 amino acids. V lost 7 bases to trimming and J lost 2 bases; unmatched junction nucleotides: 8. Germline V gene sequence: CDR1 MNHEY, CDR2 SMNVEV (reference sequence). As DNA, the CDR3 is TGTGCCAGCATATCTTCGACAGGGACCTACAATGAGCAGTTCTTC. Its protein is CASISSTGTYNEQFF.

The chain links TRBV5-6 to TRBJ2-7; 10 nucleotides agree with TRBD2. The CDR3 length is 14 residues. The ends lost 2 bases at V and 4 bases at J; junction bases unmatched: 3. Germline CDR1 is SGHDT and CDR2 is YYEEEE. The DNA of the CDR3 is TGTGCCAGCAGCTTCCTAGCGGGGGTTTACGAGCAGTACTTC. It yields the protein CASSFLAGVYEQYF. Combining the CDR3 with reference TRBV5-6 and TRBJ2-7 gives the whole variable domain DAGVTQSPTHLIKTRGQQVTLRCSPKSGHDTVSWYQQALGQGPQFIFQYYEEEERQRGNFPDRFSGHQFPNYSSELNVNALLLGDSALYLCASSFLAGVYEQYFGPGTRLTVT.

V and J are TRBV7-9 and TRBJ2-7; D is perhaps TRBD1 (6 bases). Germline CDR1 is SEHNR and CDR2 is FQNEAQ (reference sequence). Between the trimmed V and J ends, which lost 5 bases and 6 bases, there was a span of 8 bases. This CDR3 has 11 residues. CDR3 DNA sequence: TGTGCCAGCAGCGGGACACTCGAGCAGTACTTC. Residues: CASSGTLEQYF.

This clone was detected only once. This sequence joins TRBV19 and TRBJ1-2; no reliable D call. Deletions cut 8 bases from V and 3 bases from J, with 7 bases between. The CDR3 is made up of 11 amino acids. CDR1 and CDR2 (germline): LNHDA, SQIVND (reference sequence). CDR3 amino acids: CASRRDYGYTF. In DNA, the CDR3 is TGTGCCAGTCGTAGAGACTATGGCTACACCTTC.

This sequence joins TRBV5-1 and TRBJ2-3, with no clear D. The CDR3 has 14 residues. V lost 7 bases to trimming and J lost 0 bases, with 12 bases between them. Germline CDR1 reads SGHRS; CDR2 reads YFSETQ. CDR3 region: CASLPGPSTDTQYF. CDR3 DNA: TGCGCCAGCCTACCGGGTCCCAGCACAGATACGCAGTATTTT.

This chain links TRBV7-9 with TRBJ1-1; D unclear. The CDR3 contains 11 residues. The V gene lost 7 bases and the J gene lost 0 bases, with 3 bases spanning the gap. Germline V gene lookup returns CDR1 SEHNR and CDR2 FQNEAQ (reference sequence). CDR3 bases: TGTGCCAGCAACTTGAACACTGAAGCTTTCTTT. Its translation is CASNLNTEAFF.

The V and J genes are TRBV4-3 and TRBJ1-5; D not resolved. CDR3 length: 15 amino acids. V lost 6 bases to trimming and J lost 0 bases, with 12 bases between them. The V gene's germline CDR1 is LGHNA and CDR2 YSLEER. The CDR3 here is CASRAATYSNQPQHF. As DNA, the CDR3 is TGCGCCAGCAGGGCGGCTACCTATAGCAATCAGCCCCAGCATTTT.